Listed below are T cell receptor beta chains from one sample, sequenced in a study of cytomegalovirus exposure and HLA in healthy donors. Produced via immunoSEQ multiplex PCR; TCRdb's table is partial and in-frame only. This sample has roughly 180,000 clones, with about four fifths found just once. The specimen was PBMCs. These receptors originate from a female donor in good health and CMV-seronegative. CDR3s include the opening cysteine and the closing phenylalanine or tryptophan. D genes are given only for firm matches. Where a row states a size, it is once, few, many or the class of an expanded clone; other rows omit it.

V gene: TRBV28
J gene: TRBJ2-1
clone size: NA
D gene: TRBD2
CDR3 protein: CASSSGTSGREQFF
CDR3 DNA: TGTGCCAGCAGTTCAGGGACTAGCGGGAGGGAGCAGTTCTTC

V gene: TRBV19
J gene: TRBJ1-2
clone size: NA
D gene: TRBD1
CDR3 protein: CASSTVQGDYGYTF
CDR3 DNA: TGTGCCAGTAGTACCGTACAGGGGGACTATGGCTACACCTTC

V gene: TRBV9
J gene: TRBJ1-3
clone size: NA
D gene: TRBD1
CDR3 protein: CASSVDPRQGANRGNTIYF
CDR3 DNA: TGTGCCAGCAGCGTAGACCCGAGACAGGGGGCGAATAGAGGAAACACCATATATTTT

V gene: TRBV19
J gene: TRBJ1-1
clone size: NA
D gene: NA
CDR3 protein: CASSRGSEAFF
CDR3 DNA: TGTGCCAGTAGTAGAGGCAGTGAAGCTTTCTTT

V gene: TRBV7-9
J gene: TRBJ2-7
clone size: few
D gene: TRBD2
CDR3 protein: CASSPGTSGIYEQYF
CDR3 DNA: TGTGCCAGCAGCCCCGGGACTAGCGGGATTTACGAGCAGTACTTC

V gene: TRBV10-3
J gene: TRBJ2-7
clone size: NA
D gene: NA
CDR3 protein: CAIMGGSGLYEQYF
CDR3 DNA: TGTGCCATCATGGGTGGCAGCGGGCTCTACGAGCAGTACTTC

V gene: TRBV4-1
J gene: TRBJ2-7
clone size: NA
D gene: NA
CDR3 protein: CASSQVSRAGGEQYF
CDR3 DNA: TGCGCCAGCAGCCAAGTCTCCAGGGCAGGAGGGGAGCAGTACTTC

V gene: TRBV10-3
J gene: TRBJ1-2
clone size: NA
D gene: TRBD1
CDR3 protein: CAISGQGVYGYTF
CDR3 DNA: TGTGCCATCAGTGGACAGGGGGTCTATGGCTACACCTTC

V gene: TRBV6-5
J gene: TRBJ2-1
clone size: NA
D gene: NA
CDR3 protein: CASSYSIASDNEQFF
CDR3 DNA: TGTGCCAGCAGTTACTCGATCGCTAGCGACAATGAGCAGTTCTTC

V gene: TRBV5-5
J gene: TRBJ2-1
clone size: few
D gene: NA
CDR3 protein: CASSLVANEQFF
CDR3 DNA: TGTGCCAGCAGCTTGGTAGCGAATGAGCAGTTCTTC

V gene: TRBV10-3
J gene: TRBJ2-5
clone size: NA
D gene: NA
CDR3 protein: CAISEDGGLGETQYF
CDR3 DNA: TGTGCCATCAGTGAAGACGGGGGGCTAGGTGAGACCCAGTACTTC

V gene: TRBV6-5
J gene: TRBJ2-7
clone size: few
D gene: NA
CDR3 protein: CASSYSVEGAYEQYF
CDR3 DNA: TGTGCCAGCAGTTACTCCGTTGAAGGGGCCTACGAGCAGTACTTC

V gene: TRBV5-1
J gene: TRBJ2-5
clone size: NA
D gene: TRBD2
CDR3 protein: CASSGWTSQETQYF
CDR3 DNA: TGCGCCAGCAGCGGGTGGACTAGCCAAGAGACCCAGTACTTC

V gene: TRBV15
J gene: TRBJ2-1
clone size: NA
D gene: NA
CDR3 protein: CATSRDSPDSYNEQFF
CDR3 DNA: TGTGCCACCAGCAGAGATAGCCCGGACTCCTACAATGAGCAGTTCTTC

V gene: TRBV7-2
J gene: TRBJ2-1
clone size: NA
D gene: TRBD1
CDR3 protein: CASSSTGGRNEQFF
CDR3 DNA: TGTGCCAGCAGCTCAACAGGGGGCCGCAATGAGCAGTTCTTC

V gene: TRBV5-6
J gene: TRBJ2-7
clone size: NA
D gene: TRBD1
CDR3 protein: CASRQGVFLEQYF
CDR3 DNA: TGTGCCAGCCGACAGGGGGTTTTCCTCGAGCAGTACTTC

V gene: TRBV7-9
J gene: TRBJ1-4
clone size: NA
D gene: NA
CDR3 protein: CSSSLASGEKLFF
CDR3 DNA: TGTTCCAGCAGCTTAGCTTCAGGGGAAAAACTGTTTTTT

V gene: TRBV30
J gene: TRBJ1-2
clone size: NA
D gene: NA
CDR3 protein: CAWRGAGDYGYTF
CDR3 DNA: TGTGCCTGGAGAGGTGCAGGGGACTATGGCTACACCTTC

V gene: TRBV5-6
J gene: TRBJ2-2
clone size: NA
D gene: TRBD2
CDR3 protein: CASSLPSGVTGELFF
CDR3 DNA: TGTGCCAGCAGTTTGCCTAGCGGGGTGACCGGGGAGCTGTTTTTT

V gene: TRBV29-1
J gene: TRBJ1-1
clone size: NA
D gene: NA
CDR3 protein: CSVAGGGKEAFF
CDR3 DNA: TGCAGCGTCGCGGGGGGGGGCAAGGAAGCTTTCTTT

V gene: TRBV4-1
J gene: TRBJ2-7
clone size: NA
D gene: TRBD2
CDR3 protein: CASSHVRTSPYYEQYF
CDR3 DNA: TGCGCCAGCAGCCACGTTCGGACTAGCCCATACTACGAGCAGTACTTC

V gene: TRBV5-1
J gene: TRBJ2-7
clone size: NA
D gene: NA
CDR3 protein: CASSLAQGRSYEQYF
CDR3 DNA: TGCGCCAGCAGCTTGGCACAGGGCCGCTCCTACGAGCAGTACTTC

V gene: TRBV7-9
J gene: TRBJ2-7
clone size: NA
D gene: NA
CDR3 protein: CASSLGVVAYEQYF
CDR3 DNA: TGTGCCAGCAGCTTAGGCGTCGTCGCCTACGAGCAGTACTTC

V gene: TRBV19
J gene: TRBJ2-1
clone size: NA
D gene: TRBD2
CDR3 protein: CASSADGTSGSNEQFF
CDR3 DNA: TGTGCCAGTAGTGCGGACGGGACTAGCGGGAGTAATGAGCAGTTCTTC

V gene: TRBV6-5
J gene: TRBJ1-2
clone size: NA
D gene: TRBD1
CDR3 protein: CASTPNGGTGNGYTF
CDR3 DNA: TGTGCCAGCACCCCTAATGGCGGGACAGGGAATGGCTACACCTTC

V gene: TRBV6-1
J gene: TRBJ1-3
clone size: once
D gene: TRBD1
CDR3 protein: CASSATGSSGNTIYF
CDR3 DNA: TGTGCCAGCAGTGCGACAGGGAGCTCTGGAAACACCATATATTTT

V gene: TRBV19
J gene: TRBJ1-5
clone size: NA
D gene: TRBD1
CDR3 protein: CASSIWDRGQPQHF
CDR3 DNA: TGTGCCAGTAGTATTTGGGACAGGGGCCAGCCCCAGCATTTT

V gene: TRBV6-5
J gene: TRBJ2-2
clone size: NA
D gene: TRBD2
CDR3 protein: CASSYSASGLGELFF
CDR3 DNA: TGTGCCAGCAGTTACTCGGCTAGCGGGCTGGGGGAGCTGTTTTTT

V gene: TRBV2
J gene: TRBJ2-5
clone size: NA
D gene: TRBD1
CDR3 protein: CASSDIGGGRETQYF
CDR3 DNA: TGTGCCAGCAGTGACATAGGGGGCGGTAGGGAGACCCAGTACTTC

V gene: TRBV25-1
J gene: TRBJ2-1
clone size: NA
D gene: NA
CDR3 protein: CASSEWGQGKNEQFF
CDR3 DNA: TGTGCCAGCAGTGAATGGGGTCAGGGGAAAAATGAGCAGTTCTTC

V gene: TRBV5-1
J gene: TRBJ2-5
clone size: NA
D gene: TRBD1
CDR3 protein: CASSLRGQGQETQYF
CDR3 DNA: TGCGCCAGCAGCTTGAGAGGACAGGGTCAAGAGACCCAGTACTTC

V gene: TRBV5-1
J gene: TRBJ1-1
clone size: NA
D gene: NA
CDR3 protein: CASSWWGQASNTEAFF
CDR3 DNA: TGCGCCAGCAGCTGGTGGGGGCAAGCATCGAACACTGAAGCTTTCTTT

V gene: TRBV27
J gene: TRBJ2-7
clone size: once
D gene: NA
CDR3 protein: CASSLSAGRRSFYEQYF
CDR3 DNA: TGTGCCAGCAGTTTATCGGCAGGGCGTCGGTCTTTCTACGAGCAGTACTTC

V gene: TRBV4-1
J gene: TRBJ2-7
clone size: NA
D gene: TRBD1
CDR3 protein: CASSQDPGTGDEQYF
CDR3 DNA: TGCGCCAGCAGCCAAGACCCCGGGACAGGGGATGAGCAGTACTTC

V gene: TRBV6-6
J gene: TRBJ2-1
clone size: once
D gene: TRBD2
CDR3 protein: CASRGVSGFGQFF
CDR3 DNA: TGTGCCAGCAGGGGGGTTAGCGGGTTCGGGCAGTTCTTC

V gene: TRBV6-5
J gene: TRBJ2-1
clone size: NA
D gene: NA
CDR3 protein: CASSRTVNEQFF
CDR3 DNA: TGTGCCAGCAGCCGTACAGTCAATGAGCAGTTCTTC

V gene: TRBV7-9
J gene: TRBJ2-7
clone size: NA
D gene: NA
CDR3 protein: CASSSRGAHEQYF
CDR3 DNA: TGTGCCAGCAGCTCCCGTGGGGCCCACGAGCAGTACTTC

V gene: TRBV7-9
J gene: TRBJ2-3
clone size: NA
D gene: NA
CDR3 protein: CASSALAGSTDTQYF
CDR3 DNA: TGTGCCAGCAGCGCCCTGGCGGGTAGCACAGATACGCAGTATTTT

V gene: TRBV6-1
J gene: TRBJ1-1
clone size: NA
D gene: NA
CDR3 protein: CASSEAPQGYTEAFF
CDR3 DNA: TGTGCCAGCAGTGAAGCGCCTCAGGGATACACTGAAGCTTTCTTT

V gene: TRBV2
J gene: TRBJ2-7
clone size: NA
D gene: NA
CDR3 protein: CASSQGPEQYF
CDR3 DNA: TGTGCCAGCAGTCAGGGCCCCGAGCAGTACTTC

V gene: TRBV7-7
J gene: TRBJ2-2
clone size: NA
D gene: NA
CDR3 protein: CASSAIVGRTGELFF
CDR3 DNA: TGTGCTAGCAGCGCAATAGTGGGCCGCACCGGGGAGCTGTTTTTT

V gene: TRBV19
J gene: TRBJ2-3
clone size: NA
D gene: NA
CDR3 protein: CASSVAWTDTQYF
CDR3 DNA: TGTGCCAGTAGCGTAGCTTGGACAGATACGCAGTATTTT

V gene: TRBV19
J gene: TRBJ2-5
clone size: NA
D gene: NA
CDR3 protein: CASSTQETQYF
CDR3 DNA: TGTGCCAGTAGTACGCAAGAGACCCAGTACTTC

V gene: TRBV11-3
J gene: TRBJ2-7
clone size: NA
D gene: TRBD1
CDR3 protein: CASSLGQASYEQYF
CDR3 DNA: TGTGCCAGCAGCTTGGGACAGGCCTCCTACGAGCAGTACTTC

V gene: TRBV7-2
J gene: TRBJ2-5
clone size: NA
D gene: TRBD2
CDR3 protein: CASSLLAGGEETQYF
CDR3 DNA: TGTGCCAGCAGCTTACTAGCGGGAGGGGAAGAGACCCAGTACTTC

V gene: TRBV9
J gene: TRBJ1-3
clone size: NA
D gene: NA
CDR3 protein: CASSVGGAGNTIYF
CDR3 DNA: TGTGCCAGCAGCGTAGGGGGGGCTGGAAACACCATATATTTT

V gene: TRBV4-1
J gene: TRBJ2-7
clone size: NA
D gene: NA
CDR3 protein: CASSQDYDYEQYF
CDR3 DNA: TGCGCCAGCAGCCAAGACTACGACTACGAGCAGTACTTC

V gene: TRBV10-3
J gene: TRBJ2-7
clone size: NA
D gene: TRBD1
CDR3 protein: CAIKQDRVDYEQYF
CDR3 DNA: TGTGCCATCAAGCAGGACAGGGTTGACTACGAGCAGTACTTC

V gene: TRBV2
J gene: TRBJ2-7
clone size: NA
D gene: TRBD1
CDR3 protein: CASRDGQGFSYEQYF
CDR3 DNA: TGTGCCAGCAGGGATGGACAGGGCTTTTCCTACGAGCAGTACTTC

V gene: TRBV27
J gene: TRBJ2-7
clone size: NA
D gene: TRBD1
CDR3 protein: CASSAGTGTYEQYF
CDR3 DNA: TGTGCCAGCAGCGCCGGGACAGGAACCTACGAGCAGTACTTC

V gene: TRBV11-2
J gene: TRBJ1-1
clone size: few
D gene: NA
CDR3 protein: CASSLDRNTEAFF
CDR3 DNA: TGTGCCAGCAGCTTAGACAGGAACACTGAAGCTTTCTTT

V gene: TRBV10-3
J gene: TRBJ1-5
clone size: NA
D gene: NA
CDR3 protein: CAISERISDNQPQHF
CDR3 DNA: TGTGCCATCAGTGAAAGGATAAGCGACAATCAGCCCCAGCATTTT

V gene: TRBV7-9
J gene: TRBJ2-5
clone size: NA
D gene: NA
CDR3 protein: CSSSSTSLRLYQETQYF
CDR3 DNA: TGTTCCAGCAGCTCCACCTCTTTGCGCCTGTACCAAGAGACCCAGTACTTC

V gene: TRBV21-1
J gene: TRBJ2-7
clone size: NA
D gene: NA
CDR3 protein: CASSLEVGLAGDQEQYF
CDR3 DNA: TGTGCCAGCAGCCTCGAGGTGGGGTTGGCGGGAGATCAAGAGCAGTACTTC

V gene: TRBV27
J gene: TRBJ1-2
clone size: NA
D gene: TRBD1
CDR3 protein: CASRFVRGNYGYTF
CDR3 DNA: TGTGCCAGCAGATTCGTCAGGGGGAACTATGGCTACACCTTC